One sample yielded the 10 T cell receptor beta chains listed below, sequenced in a study of blood T cell repertoires in COVID-19. Method: immunoSEQ multiplex PCR; TCRdb's copy keeps in-frame clones and lacks some. The data hold 100,000 to 150,000 clones, with 85% to 90% observed a single time. Sequencing was performed on peripheral blood. The receptors stem from a man aged 65-85 years who had recovered from COVID-19.

The J gene is TRBJ1-4, the V gene TRBV5-1, with 7 bases lining up with TRBD1. The CDR3 is made up of 15 amino acids. The germline V gene encodes CDR1 SGHRS and CDR2 YFSETQ. The trim removed 0 bases at V and 3 bases at J, leaving 2 bases unmatched. In DNA form, the CDR3 reads TGCGCCAGCAGCTTGGCCGGGACAGCTAATGAAAAACTGTTTTTT. It is translated as CASSLAGTANEKLFF.

The genes are TRBV27 and TRBJ2-1; D call uncertain. The V end lost 2 bases, the J end lost 1 base, and 21 bases lay between the germline ends. Germline V lookup: CDR1 MNHEY, CDR2 SMNVEV (reference sequence). The CDR3 length is 19 residues. CDR3 sequence reads: CASSLKSRPTPTSYNEQFF. CDR3 sequence (DNA): TGTGCCAGCAGTTTAAAATCGAGACCCACTCCGACTTCCTACAATGAGCAGTTCTTC.

The gene calls are TRBV5-6 and TRBJ1-4; 8 bases match TRBD1. V trimming: 6 bases; J trimming: 7 bases; junction bases outside the gene matches: 8. The CDR3 is 14 amino acids. Germline CDR1 SGHDT, CDR2 YYEEEE. DNA for the CDR3: TGTGCCAGCACCATGACAGGGGTCAGTGAAAAACTGTTTTTT. It codes for CASTMTGVSEKLFF.

V usage is TRBV28 and J usage is TRBJ1-2, with 8 bases identical to TRBD1. V lost 5 bases, J lost 4 bases, and 12 bases stayed unmatched. Germline-derived CDR1 and CDR2 are MDHEN and SYDVKM. The CDR3 runs 16 residues. The CDR3 coding sequence is TGTGCCAGCAGTCGGGGAGGGCAGGGGGCCTTCTATGGCTACACCTTC. Amino acids: CASSRGGQGAFYGYTF.

The count of this clone is one. The V gene is TRBV5-4, the J gene TRBJ2-3; tentative D call: TRBD1 (5 bases). CDR3 length: 15 residues. CDR1 and CDR2 from the germline V gene are SGHNT and YYREEE (reference sequence). Trimming stripped 4 bases from V and 1 base from J, with 13 bases between. The DNA for the CDR3 is TGTGCCAGCAGCATTGACAGCGACCGCACAGATACGCAGTATTTT. Its translation is CASSIDSDRTDTQYF.

The rearrangement links TRBV9 to TRBJ1-4; D may be TRBD1 (5 bases). The germline gives CDR1 SGDLS, CDR2 YYNGEE. The CDR3 runs 16 residues. The V and J ends lost 2 bases and 2 bases respectively, with 13 bases between them. The CDR3 DNA sequence: TGTGCCAGCAGCGTTGCCCCAGGGTTCACTAATGAAAAACTGTTTTTT. It yields the protein CASSVAPGFTNEKLFF.

This chain uses TRBV6-5 with TRBJ1-4, with no clear D. Germline V gene sequence: CDR1 MNHEY, CDR2 SVGAGI. V dropped 7 bases and J dropped 7 bases, with 13 bases sitting between them. The CDR3 totals 13 residues. The CDR3 region has the DNA TGTGCCAGCAACCCCCAGACTGGTGAAAAACTGTTTTTT. Its protein is CASNPQTGEKLFF.

The gene calls are TRBV15 and TRBJ2-7; 8 bases are shared with TRBD1. Germline trimming cut 5 bases from V and 2 bases from J; bases unmatched to any gene: 8. Looked up from germline, CDR1 is LNHNV and CDR2 is YYDKDF (reference sequence). The CDR3 runs to 15 residues. The CDR3 here is CATSATGDFTYEQYF. CDR3 DNA: TGTGCCACCAGCGCGACAGGGGACTTTACCTACGAGCAGTACTTC.

The chain employs TRBV7-2 and TRBJ2-1; possible D gene TRBD2, 6 bases. This CDR3 contains 16 residues. Trimming took 1 base from V and 0 from J, leaving 10 bases between them. CDR1 SGHTA and CDR2 FQGNSA come from the germline V gene. The CDR3 spells CASSLDGTLSYNEQFF. The CDR3 nucleotides are TGTGCCAGCAGCTTAGATGGGACTCTCTCCTACAATGAGCAGTTCTTC.

CDR3 bases: TGTGCCAGCTCACCAGCAAGCCCCAGGGACACCGGGGAGCTGTTTTTT. Translated: CASSPASPRDTGELFF. The genes are TRBV18 and TRBJ2-2, with a tentative D call TRBD1 (5 bases). Germline V gene sequence: CDR1 KGHSH, CDR2 LQKENI. V was cut by 2 bases and J by 3 bases, with 13 bases left in between. CDR3 length: 16 residues.